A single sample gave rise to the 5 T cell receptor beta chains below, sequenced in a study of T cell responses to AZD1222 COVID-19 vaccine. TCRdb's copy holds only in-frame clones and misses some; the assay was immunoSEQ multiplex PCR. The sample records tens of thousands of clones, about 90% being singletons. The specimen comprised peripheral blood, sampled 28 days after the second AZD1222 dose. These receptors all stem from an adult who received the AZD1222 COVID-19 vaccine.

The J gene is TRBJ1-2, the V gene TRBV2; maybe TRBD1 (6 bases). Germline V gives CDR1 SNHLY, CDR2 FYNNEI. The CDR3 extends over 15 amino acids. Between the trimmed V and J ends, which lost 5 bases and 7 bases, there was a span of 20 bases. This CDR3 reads CASSQDRSEGGGYTF. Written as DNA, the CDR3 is TGTGCCAGCAGTCAAGACAGGTCCGAAGGGGGTGGCTACACCTTC.

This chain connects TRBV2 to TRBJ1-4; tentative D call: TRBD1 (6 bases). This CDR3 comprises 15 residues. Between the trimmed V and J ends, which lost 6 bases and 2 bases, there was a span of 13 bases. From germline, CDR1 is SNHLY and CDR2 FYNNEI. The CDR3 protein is CASSLSQGTNEKLFF. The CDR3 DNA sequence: TGTGCCAGCAGCCTTTCACAGGGTACTAATGAAAAACTGTTTTTT.

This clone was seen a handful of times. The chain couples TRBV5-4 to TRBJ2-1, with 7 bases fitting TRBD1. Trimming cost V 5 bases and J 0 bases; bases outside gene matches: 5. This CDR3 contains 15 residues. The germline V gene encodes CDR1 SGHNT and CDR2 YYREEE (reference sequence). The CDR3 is CASSLGDSSYNEQFF. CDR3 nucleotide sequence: TGTGCCAGCAGTTTAGGGGACAGCTCCTACAATGAGCAGTTCTTC.

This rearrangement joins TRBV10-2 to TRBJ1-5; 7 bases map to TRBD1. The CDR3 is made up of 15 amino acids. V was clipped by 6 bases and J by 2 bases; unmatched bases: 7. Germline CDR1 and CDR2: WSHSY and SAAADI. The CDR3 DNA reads TGCGCCAGCAGCCCCGACAGGGCCGGCAATCAGCCCCAGCATTTT. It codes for CASSPDRAGNQPQHF.

CDR3 protein: CASSSSTVYEQYF. CDR3 nucleotide sequence: TGTGCCAGCAGCTCCTCGACCGTCTACGAGCAGTACTTC. The rearrangement links TRBV13 to TRBJ2-7; no definite D call. V was clipped by 4 bases and J by 3 bases, with 10 bases between them. Looked up from germline, CDR1 is PRHDT and CDR2 is FYEKMQ (reference sequence). This CDR3 is built from 13 residues.